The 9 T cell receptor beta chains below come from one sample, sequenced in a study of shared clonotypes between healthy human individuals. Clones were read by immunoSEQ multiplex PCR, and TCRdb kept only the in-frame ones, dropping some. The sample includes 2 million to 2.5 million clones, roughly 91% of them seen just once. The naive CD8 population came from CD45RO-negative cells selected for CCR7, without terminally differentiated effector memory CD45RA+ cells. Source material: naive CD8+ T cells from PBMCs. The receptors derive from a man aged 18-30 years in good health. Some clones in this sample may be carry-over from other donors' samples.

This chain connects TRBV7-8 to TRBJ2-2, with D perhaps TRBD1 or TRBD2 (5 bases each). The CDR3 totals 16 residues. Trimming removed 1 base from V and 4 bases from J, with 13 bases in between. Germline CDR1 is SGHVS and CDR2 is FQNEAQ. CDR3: CASSLERGWSTGELFF. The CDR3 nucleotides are TGTGCCAGCAGCTTAGAGAGGGGCTGGAGCACCGGGGAGCTGTTTTTT.

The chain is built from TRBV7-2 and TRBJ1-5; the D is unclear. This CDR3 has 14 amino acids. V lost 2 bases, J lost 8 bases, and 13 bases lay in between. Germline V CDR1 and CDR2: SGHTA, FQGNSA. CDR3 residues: CASSLMVAGEPQHF. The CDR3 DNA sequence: TGTGCCAGCAGCTTAATGGTAGCGGGAGAGCCCCAGCATTTT.

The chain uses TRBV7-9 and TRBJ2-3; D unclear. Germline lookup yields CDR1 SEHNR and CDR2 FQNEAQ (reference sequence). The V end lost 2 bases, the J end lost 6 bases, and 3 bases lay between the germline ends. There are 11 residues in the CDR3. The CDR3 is CASSLNDTQYF. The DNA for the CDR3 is TGTGCCAGCAGCTTAAACGATACGCAGTATTTT.

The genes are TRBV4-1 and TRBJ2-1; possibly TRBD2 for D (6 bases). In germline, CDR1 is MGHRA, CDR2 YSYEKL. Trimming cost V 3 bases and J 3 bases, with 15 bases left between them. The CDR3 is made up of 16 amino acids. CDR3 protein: CASSHLEGLGYNEQFF. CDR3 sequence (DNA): TGCGCCAGCAGCCACCTGGAGGGGCTGGGCTACAATGAGCAGTTCTTC.

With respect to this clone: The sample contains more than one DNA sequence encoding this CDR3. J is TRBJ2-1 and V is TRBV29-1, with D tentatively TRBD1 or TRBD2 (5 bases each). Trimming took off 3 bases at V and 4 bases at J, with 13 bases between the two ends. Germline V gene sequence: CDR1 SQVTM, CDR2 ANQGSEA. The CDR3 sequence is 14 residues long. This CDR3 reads CSVEWTRDYNEQFF. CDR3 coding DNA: TGCAGCGTTGAGTGGACACGGGATTACAATGAGCAGTTCTTC.

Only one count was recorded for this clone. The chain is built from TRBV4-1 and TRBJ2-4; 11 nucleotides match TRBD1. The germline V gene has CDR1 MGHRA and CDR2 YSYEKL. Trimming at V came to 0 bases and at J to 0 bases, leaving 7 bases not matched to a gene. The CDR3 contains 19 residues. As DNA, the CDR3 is TGCGCCAGCAGCCAAGAGGGACAGGGGGAATGGGGAGCCAAAAACATTCAGTACTTC. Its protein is CASSQEGQGEWGAKNIQYF.

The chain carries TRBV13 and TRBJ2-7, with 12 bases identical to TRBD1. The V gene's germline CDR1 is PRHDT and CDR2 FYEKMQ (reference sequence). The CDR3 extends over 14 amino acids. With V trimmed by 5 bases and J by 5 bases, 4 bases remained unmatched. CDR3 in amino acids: CASSQGTGGHEQYF. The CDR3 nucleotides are TGTGCCAGCAGCCAAGGGACAGGGGGCCACGAGCAGTACTTC.

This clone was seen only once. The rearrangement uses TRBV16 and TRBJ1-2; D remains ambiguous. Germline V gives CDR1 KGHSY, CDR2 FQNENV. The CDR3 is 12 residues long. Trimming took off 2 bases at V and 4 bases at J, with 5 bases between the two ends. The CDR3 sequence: CASSQPSYGYTF. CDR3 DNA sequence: TGTGCCAGCAGCCAACCCAGCTATGGCTACACCTTC. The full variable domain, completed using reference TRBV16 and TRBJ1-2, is GEEVAQTPKHLVRGEGQKAKLYCAPIKGHSYVFWYQQVLKNEFKFLISFQNENVFDETGMPKERFSAKCLPNSPCSLEIQATKLEDSAVYFCASSQPSYGYTFGSGTRLTVV.

Here the CDR3 DNA reads TGTGCCAGCAGTTTATCGAAGGTGGGGGCGAGAGAGCAGTACTTC. It codes for CASSLSKVGAREQYF. V usage is TRBV27 and J usage is TRBJ2-7, with D possibly matching TRBD1 (6 bases). The germline V gene encodes CDR1 MNHEY and CDR2 SMNVEV (reference sequence). The V end lost 0 bases, the J end lost 7 bases, and 16 bases lay between the germline ends. The CDR3 sequence is 15 residues long.